The 20 T cell receptor beta chains listed next were all sequenced from one sample in a study of CD8 T cells in ankylosing spondylitis. TCRdb re-called the 5' RACE reads through MiXCR, storing one row per CDR3 protein. The sample holds fewer than 80,000 distinct CDR3 sequences; 5.3% are singletons and the top ten take about 2%. Sequencing was performed on blood, either unsorted or a sorted T cell fraction (not recorded which). The source of these receptors is a male donor with ankylosing spondylitis or in good health (not recorded which).

This clonotype was recorded many times. This chain joins TRBV4-3 and TRBJ1-3; 9 bases are shared with TRBD1. The junction had 8 bases not matched to a gene; V was cut back by 1 base and J by 7 bases. Germline assignment: CDR1 LGHNA and CDR2 YSLEER. The length of the CDR3 is 16 residues. The CDR3, as DNA: TGCGCCAGCAGCCAAGCCCCCGGGGGGACAGGGAACACCATATATTTT. Translation: CASSQAPGGTGNTIYF.

This clonotype was found many times. This may stem from a read error, because a much larger clone lies one nucleotide away. This chain joins TRBV12-3 or TRBV12-4 and TRBJ1-3; D is unclear. V was cut by 11 bases and J by 7 bases, with 12 bases left in between. CDR3 length equals 11 residues. This CDR3 is CAALPGNTIYF. The DNA of the CDR3 is TGTGCCGCCCTTCCGGGGAACACCATATATTTT.

This clonotype was observed at least ten times. The V and J genes are TRBV27 and TRBJ2-7, with 10 bases that match TRBD2. Trimming at V came to 5 bases and at J to 2 bases, leaving 18 bases not matched to a gene. Germline V gene sequence: CDR1 MNHEY, CDR2 SMNVEV (reference sequence). There are 19 residues in the CDR3. The DNA of the CDR3 is TGTGCCAGCAGTCTTCGGGCTAGCGGGGGAGCAATAGGGACCTACGAGCAGTACTTC. This translates into CASSLRASGGAIGTYEQYF.

There are many counts of this clonotype. The chain couples TRBV5-1 to TRBJ1-1; a weak D match, TRBD1 (5 bases). Germline CDR1 and CDR2: SGHRS and YFSETQ. The germline V and J ends were trimmed by 1 base and 8 bases, with 12 bases remaining between them. The CDR3 covers 13 residues. CDR3 nucleotides: TGCGCCAGCAGCTTGATAGACAGTTCCGAAGCTTTCTTT. Translating gives CASSLIDSSEAFF.

The sample holds many counts of this clonotype. The chain recombines TRBV9 with TRBJ2-7; the D is unclear. V was shortened by 0 bases and J by 5 bases, with 9 bases between the two germline ends. In germline, CDR1 is SGDLS, CDR2 YYNGEE. The CDR3 is made up of 13 amino acids. The CDR3, as DNA: TGTGCCAGCAGCGTAGGAAGTAGCAACGAGCAGTACTTC. Translated: CASSVGSSNEQYF.

This clonotype was picked up many times. This sequence joins TRBV5-1 and TRBJ2-3; no definite D call. Germline V gene lookup returns CDR1 SGHRS and CDR2 YFSETQ. The CDR3 extends over 17 amino acids. The V gene lost 1 base and the J gene lost 2 bases, with 17 bases spanning the gap. CDR3 sequence: CASSLPRSEGPTDTQYF. CDR3 bases: TGCGCCAGCAGCTTGCCGCGTTCGGAAGGCCCCACAGATACGCAGTATTTT.

This clonotype was recorded many times. The chain couples TRBV7-6 to TRBJ1-2, with D unclear. Per germline, CDR1 SGHVS and CDR2 FNYEAQ. Trimming removed 4 bases from V and 8 bases from J, with 23 bases in between. The CDR3 sequence is 16 residues long. The CDR3 DNA reads as TGTGCCAGCAGCTCAGGATCAGACAATCCGATCGAAGGCTACACCTTC. Translated: CASSSGSDNPIEGYTF.

This clonotype was found many times. CDR3 amino acids: CASSPPMGTDTQYF. CDR3 nucleotide sequence: TGTGCCAGCAGTCCTCCGATGGGGACAGATACGCAGTATTTT. This sequence joins TRBV28 and TRBJ2-3, with D unclear. Per germline, CDR1 MDHEN and CDR2 SYDVKM. V was trimmed by 5 bases and J by 3 bases, leaving 12 bases between them. The CDR3 consists of 14 residues. Full variable domain (outside the CDR3, taken from reference TRBV28 and TRBJ2-3): DVKVTQSSRYLVKRTGEKVFLECVQDMDHENMFWYRQDPGLGLRLIYFSYDVKMKEKGDIPEGYSVSREKKERFSLILESASTNQTSMYLCASSPPMGTDTQYFGPGTRLTVL.

The sample holds many counts of this clonotype. The chain recombines TRBV29-1 with TRBJ2-7, with 10 bases that match TRBD1. CDR3 length: 14 amino acids. The trim removed 0 bases at V and 6 bases at J, leaving 5 bases unmatched. Germline CDR1 reads SQVTM; CDR2 reads ANQGSEA. The CDR3 here is CSVEEGGTGVEQYF. The CDR3 DNA sequence: TGCAGCGTTGAAGAGGGGGGGACAGGGGTCGAGCAGTACTTC.

This clonotype was counted at least ten times. This chain uses TRBV6-5 with TRBJ1-6; D gene unclear. Trimming cost V 4 bases and J 0 bases, with 10 bases left between them. The CDR3 is made up of 16 amino acids. Germline V gene lookup returns CDR1 MNHEY and CDR2 SVGAGI. In nucleotides, the CDR3 is TGTGCCAGCAGTTCGACGGACGTCTCCTATAATTCACCCCTCCACTTT. As protein: CASSSTDVSYNSPLHF.

This clonotype was counted ten times or more. This chain links TRBV7-2 with TRBJ2-7, with D possibly TRBD2 on 5 matching bases. This CDR3 spans 12 amino acids. Germline lookup yields CDR1 SGHTA and CDR2 FQGNSA. V was cut by 6 bases and J by 5 bases, with 11 bases left in between. The CDR3 sequence: CASRLELNEQYF. CDR3 in DNA: TGTGCCAGCAGACTAGAACTTAACGAGCAGTACTTC.

By share, this clonotype ranks as medium-sized. V is TRBV7-9 and J is TRBJ1-4, with no clear D. Trimming removed 7 bases at V and 3 bases at J, with 15 bases between. This CDR3 is 15 amino acids long. Germline lookup yields CDR1 SEHNR and CDR2 FQNEAQ (reference sequence). The CDR3 is CASNPTGIANEKLFF. In nucleotides, the CDR3 is TGTGCCAGCAACCCTACCGGGATTGCTAATGAAAAACTGTTTTTT. The variable domain in full, with the rest retrieved from reference TRBV7-9 and TRBJ1-4, is DTGVSQNPRHKITKRGQNVTFRCDPISEHNRLYWYRQTLGQGPEFLTYFQNEAQLEKSRLLSDRFSAERPKGSFSTLEIQRTEQGDSAMYLCASNPTGIANEKLFFGSGTQLSVL.

This clonotype was detected ten times or more. The chain recombines TRBV5-6 with TRBJ2-4, with TRBD1 matching 9 bases. This CDR3 is built from 19 residues. V shed 4 bases and J 2 bases; nucleotides not matched to a gene: 16. The germline gives CDR1 SGHDT, CDR2 YYEEEE. CDR3: CASSRTGDLLRHSKNIQYF. The CDR3 nucleotides are TGTGCCAGCAGCAGGACAGGGGACCTTCTACGACACTCCAAAAACATTCAGTACTTC.

This clonotype was seen many times. The gene calls are TRBV19 and TRBJ2-1; D not resolved. The CDR3 is 15 amino acids. Trimming shortened V by 7 bases and J by 0 bases, and 13 bases separated the two germline ends. Per germline, CDR1 LNHDA and CDR2 SQIVND (reference sequence). The CDR3: CASTLDGSSYNEQFF. CDR3 in DNA: TGTGCCAGTACCCTGGACGGTAGCTCCTACAATGAGCAGTTCTTC.

This rearrangement joins TRBV9 to TRBJ2-7; no definite D call. The germline CDR1 and CDR2 sequences are SGDLS and YYNGEE. This CDR3 is built from 15 residues. Trimming pared 4 bases from V and 7 bases from J, leaving 21 bases between. In DNA form, the CDR3 reads TGTGCCAGCAGCCCACCCCCCGTTTCTTCGAGAGAGCAGTACTTC. It specifies CASSPPPVSSREQYF.

This clonotype was counted at least ten times. The chain joins TRBV18 to TRBJ2-6; D unclear. The CDR3 spans 16 residues. The V gene's germline CDR1 is KGHSH and CDR2 LQKENI. The V end lost 0 bases, the J end lost 1 base, and 7 bases lay between the germline ends. The CDR3 region has the DNA TGTGCCAGCTCACCACCAAATAGGTCTGGGGCCAACGTCCTGACTTTC. This encodes CASSPPNRSGANVLTF. Combining the CDR3 with reference TRBV18 and TRBJ2-6 gives the whole variable domain NAGVMQNPRHLVRRRGQEARLRCSPMKGHSHVYWYRQLPEEGLKFMVYLQKENIIDESGMPKERFSAEFPKEGPSILRIQQVVRGDSAAYFCASSPPNRSGANVLTFGAGSRLTVL.

This clonotype has ten or more counts. This chain links TRBV20-1 with TRBJ1-1; tentatively, D is TRBD1 (6 bases). This CDR3 is built from 15 residues. Per the germline V gene, CDR1 is DFQATT and CDR2 is SNEGSKA (reference sequence). V gave up 3 bases and J gave up 0 bases, with 14 bases separating them. CDR3 DNA sequence: TGCAGTGCTAGCTTGGGGGGCGTCATGAACACTGAAGCTTTCTTT. This encodes CSASLGGVMNTEAFF.

This clonotype was picked up many times. This chain uses TRBV7-3 with TRBJ2-3, with 7 bases identical to TRBD2. The length of the CDR3 is 14 residues. Germline values: CDR1 SGHTA, CDR2 FQGTGA. Germline trimming cut 11 bases from V and 1 base from J; bases unmatched to any gene: 9. The CDR3: CARLKRGGTDTQYF. The DNA for the CDR3 is TGTGCCCGCTTGAAGCGGGGTGGCACAGATACGCAGTATTTT.

The genes are TRBV11-2 and TRBJ1-5; D may be TRBD1 (6 bases). Trimming left V 2 bases short and J 9 bases short, with 17 bases between. The CDR3 contains 15 residues. CDR1 and CDR2 from the germline V gene are SGHAT and FQNNGV. The CDR3 is CASSLFGGEGRPQHF. CDR3 bases: TGTGCCAGCAGCTTATTCGGGGGCGAAGGGCGGCCCCAGCATTTT.

This rearrangement joins TRBV5-1 to TRBJ2-7, with D possibly being TRBD2 (6 bases). CDR3 length: 14 residues. Germline V CDR1 and CDR2: SGHRS, YFSETQ. V lost 0 bases and J 4 bases, leaving 11 bases between the germline ends. This chain's CDR3 is CASSLAGSLYEQYF. The DNA of the CDR3 is TGCGCCAGCAGCTTGGCCGGGAGTCTATACGAGCAGTACTTC.